The source of this T cell receptor (beta chain) is a study of neoadjuvant anti-PD-1 for oral cavity cancer. Study at large: Patients without progression received a fourth nivolumab dose around day 43, then surgical resection on days 50-56. Broader study findings: Higher pretreatment Treg/Th17 ratios tracked higher pretreatment blood clonality.

The CDR3 runs 15 residues. Germline-derived CDR1 and CDR2 are SGHTA and FQGNSA. The V end was cut by 1 base, the J end by 0 bases, with 9 bases between. Sequenced by immunoSEQ multiplex PCR; TCRdb stores in-frame clones only, minus some. The sample lists some 66,000 clones; around 83% were seen once. Worth noting for this clone: Its specificity is unknown.

These oral cavity squamous cell carcinomas were HPV-negative and locally advanced. This chain joins TRBV7-2 and TRBJ2-5, with D possibly being TRBD1 or TRBD2 (5 bases each). This specimen was PBMCs, taken before nivolumab (anti-PD-1) treatment. This TCR was sampled from a person aged 40 to 85 with oral cavity squamous cell carcinoma. The CDR3: CASSLEGSHQETQYF. CDR3 sequence (DNA): TGTGCCAGCAGCTTAGAGGGGAGCCACCAAGAGACCCAGTACTTC.